The 9 T cell receptor beta chains reported below all come from one sample, sequenced in a study of shared clonotypes between healthy human individuals. Sequencing used immunoSEQ multiplex PCR; TCRdb keeps in-frame clones, though not all of them. The sample contains 450,000 to 500,000 clones, roughly 80% of which appear only once. Sequenced material: PBMCs. The receptors stem from a woman aged 40 to 55 in good health. Some clones in this sample may be carry-over from other donors' samples.

This clone was detected ten times or more. V and J are TRBV4-2 and TRBJ2-1; tentative D call: TRBD1 (5 bases). Trimming removed 1 base at V and 0 bases at J, with 13 bases between. In germline, CDR1 is LGHNA, CDR2 YNFKEQ. This CDR3 is built from 17 residues. CDR3 sequence: CASSQVQGINSYNEQFF. The CDR3 DNA reads TGTGCCAGCAGCCAAGTCCAGGGCATTAACTCCTACAATGAGCAGTTCTTC.

This clone was seen once. The chain joins TRBV7-2 to TRBJ1-2; D gene ambiguous. This CDR3 comprises 13 residues. Germline CDR1 and CDR2: SGHTA and FQGNSA. V lost 1 base and J 9 bases, leaving 12 bases between the germline ends. The CDR3 sequence is CASSLGGGLSYTF. The CDR3 nucleotides are TGTGCCAGCAGCTTAGGCGGCGGTTTAAGCTACACCTTC.

The CDR3 DNA reads TGTGCCAGCAGCTTTGCTAGCGGAGGGGGAGAGACCCAGTACTTC. It specifies CASSFASGGGETQYF. The genes are TRBV11-2 and TRBJ2-5, with D perhaps TRBD2 (7 bases). V was cut by 3 bases and J by 4 bases, with 15 bases left in between. There are 15 residues in the CDR3. The germline V gene has CDR1 SGHAT and CDR2 FQNNGV. Based on the CDR3 plus reference TRBV11-2 and TRBJ2-5, the full variable domain is EAGVAQSPRYKIIEKRQSVAFWCNPISGHATLYWYQQILGQGPKLLIQFQNNGVVDDSQLPKDRFSAERLKGVDSTLKIQPAKLEDSAVYLCASSFASGGGETQYFGPGTRLLVL.

This clone appeared once. This chain uses TRBV7-2 with TRBJ1-1; no clear D gene. The CDR3 has 11 amino acids. The V gene lost 1 base and the J gene lost 8 bases, with 5 bases spanning the gap. Per germline, CDR1 SGHTA and CDR2 FQGNSA. CDR3 region: CASSLVVEAFF. In DNA, the CDR3 is TGTGCCAGCAGCTTAGTGGTGGAAGCTTTCTTT.

A word on this clone: Only one base separates this from a far larger clonotype, so it likely reflects a read error. This CDR3 is also generated by other DNA sequences in the sample. This chain connects TRBV7-2 to TRBJ1-1; the match to TRBD1 covers 7 bases. The length of the CDR3 is 14 residues. Germline V gene sequence: CDR1 SGHTA, CDR2 FQGNSA. CDR3 bases: TGTGCCAGCAGCTTAGCGGGACAGCACACTGAAGCCTTCTTT. Translated, it gives CASSLAGQHTEAFF.

In the case of this clone: A much larger clone differs by one base, so this may be a read error. V and J are TRBV5-4 and TRBJ2-5; 10 bases fit TRBD2. The CDR3 loop spans 16 amino acids. Germline lookup yields CDR1 SGHNT and CDR2 YYREEE (reference sequence). Here the CDR3 DNA reads TGTGCCGGCAGCCCCTGGACTAGCGGAGAACAAGAGACCCAGTACTTC. Protein sequence: CAGSPWTSGEQETQYF. The whole variable domain, remainder taken from reference TRBV5-4 and TRBJ2-5, is ETGVTQSPTHLIKTRGQQVTLRCSSQSGHNTVSWYQQALGQGPQFIFQYYREEENGRGNFPPRFSGLQFPNYSSELNVNALELDDSALYLCAGSPWTSGEQETQYFGPGTRLLVL.

The chain combines TRBV21-1 with TRBJ1-2. TRBV21-1 is assigned pseudogene status. The length of the CDR3 is 17 residues. The CDR3, as DNA: TGTGCCAGCAGCAAAGATCTGGGCAGGGGAGGAAACTATGGCTACACCTTC. The encoded protein is CASSKDLGRGGNYGYTF.

Only a few counts were recorded for this clone. Only one base separates this from a far larger clonotype, so it likely reflects a read error. Distinct nucleotide sequences in the sample also encode this CDR3. The CDR3 DNA sequence: TGCGCCAGCAGCCAACGAACAGGGTCAGGAAACACCATATATTTT. This translates into CASSQRTGSGNTIYF. This chain uses TRBV7-9 with TRBJ1-3; tentatively, D is TRBD1 (6 bases). Germline-derived CDR1 and CDR2 are SEHNR and FQNEAQ (reference sequence). The CDR3 contains 15 residues.

CDR3 in DNA: TGTGCCAGCAGTTTTTCTACAGGGGTTTGGTACGAGCAGTACTTC. Translation: CASSFSTGVWYEQYF. This chain joins TRBV27 and TRBJ2-7, with TRBD1 matching 7 bases. The CDR3 has 15 amino acids. Unmatched junction bases numbered 9, after V lost 3 bases and J lost 4 bases. Germline CDR1 MNHEY, CDR2 SMNVEV (reference sequence).